Following are 23 T cell receptor beta chains from one sample sequenced in a study of vaccination and CD4 T cells after COVID-19. The assay that was used to sequence DNA from cultured CD4+ T cells was the Oncomine TCR Beta short-read assay. TCRdb re-called the PCR reads through MiXCR, storing one row per CDR3 protein. The sample includes 13,000 or so distinct CDR3 sequences, 60% to 80% seen only once; the top ten take around 30%. The antigens of these receptors remain unknown. Treatment here: roughly 10-day PBMC culture with coronavirus spike peptide pools or control peptides (ViraFEST assay). What was sequenced was CD4+ T cells from blood, cultured in vitro. These receptor sequences come from a human donor who had recovered from COVID-19.

This clonotype came up a few times. The genes are TRBV19 and TRBJ1-5; TRBD1 aligns across 7 bases. After removal of 5 bases from V and 4 bases from J, the junction contained 8 bases not matched to a gene. The germline CDR1 and CDR2 sequences are LNHDA and SQIVND (reference sequence). The CDR3 extends over 15 amino acids. This chain's CDR3 is CASSVGTVQNQPQHF. The CDR3 DNA follows: TGTGCCAGTAGTGTCGGGACAGTGCAAAATCAGCCCCAGCATTTT.

This chain links TRBV20-1 with TRBJ1-2, with a weak D call TRBD1 (6 bases). The CDR3 is made up of 13 amino acids. V was trimmed by 3 bases and J by 6 bases, leaving 14 bases between them. Germline values: CDR1 DFQATT, CDR2 SNEGSKA (reference sequence). The CDR3 sequence: CSASPGAGHGYTF. CDR3 sequence (DNA): TGCAGTGCTAGCCCGGGGGCCGGGCATGGCTACACCTTC.

The chain links TRBV4-3 to TRBJ1-5; D uncertain. This CDR3 has 17 amino acids. Trimming shortened V by 4 bases and J by 0 bases, and 16 bases separated the two germline ends. Germline V CDR1 and CDR2: LGHNA, YSLEER. Here the CDR3 reads CASSPDPGIYSNQPQHF. CDR3 DNA: TGCGCCAGCAGCCCCGATCCGGGGATTTATAGCAATCAGCCCCAGCATTTT.

The V and J genes are TRBV7-8 and TRBJ2-5, with D uncertain. Trimming stripped 4 bases from V and 4 bases from J, with 13 bases between. CDR3 size: 14 residues. Germline V gene lookup returns CDR1 SGHVS and CDR2 FQNEAQ. The CDR3 is CASSSSKKGETQYF. In DNA form, the CDR3 reads TGTGCCAGCAGCTCGAGCAAGAAAGGAGAGACCCAGTACTTC.

This clonotype has more than one count but fewer than ten. The chain uses TRBV7-2 and TRBJ2-1, with 11 bases that match TRBD2. V gave up 6 bases and J gave up 3 bases; unmatched junction bases: 7. Germline V CDR1 and CDR2: SGHTA, FQGNSA. The CDR3 sequence is 16 residues long. The CDR3 loop is CASSKRSGRVYNEQFF. CDR3 DNA: TGTGCCAGCAGTAAACGTAGCGGGAGGGTCTACAATGAGCAGTTCTTC.

The chain carries TRBV20-1 and TRBJ1-2; D call uncertain. The V end was cut by 3 bases, the J end by 6 bases, with 17 bases between. The germline V gene encodes CDR1 DFQATT and CDR2 SNEGSKA (reference sequence). There are 14 residues in the CDR3. The CDR3 sequence is CSARWRGSIDGYTF. In DNA form, the CDR3 reads TGCAGTGCTAGGTGGAGAGGGTCGATTGATGGCTACACCTTC.

V usage is TRBV19 and J usage is TRBJ1-5; tentatively, D is TRBD1 (5 bases). The V gene's germline CDR1 is LNHDA and CDR2 SQIVND (reference sequence). CDR3 length equals 13 residues. The ends were cut back, 8 bases at V and 3 bases at J, with 11 bases in the middle. This CDR3 is CASHGAFNQPQHF. CDR3 coding DNA: TGTGCCAGTCACGGGGCCTTCAATCAGCCCCAGCATTTT.

The chain has TRBV28 and TRBJ1-1; TRBD1 agrees at 8 bases. V trimming: 2 bases; J trimming: 11 bases; junction bases outside the gene matches: 4. The CDR3 spans 12 residues. Germline V gene lookup returns CDR1 MDHEN and CDR2 SYDVKM. CDR3 bases: TGTGCCAGCAGTTTAGGACAGGGAGGTGCTTTCTTT. Translating it yields CASSLGQGGAFF.

This CDR3 reads CASSPGSGGTQYF. CDR3 nucleotide sequence: TGTGCCAGCAGCCCCGGGTCCGGTGGGACCCAGTACTTC. The chain has TRBV7-2 and TRBJ2-5; the D is unclear. Germline V gene data show CDR1 as SGHTA and CDR2 as FQGNSA. V was clipped by 5 bases and J by 7 bases, with 14 bases between them. This CDR3 has 13 residues.

The J gene is TRBJ1-2, the V gene TRBV7-9, with D tentatively TRBD1 (6 bases). V was trimmed by 3 bases and J by 8 bases, leaving 16 bases between them. The CDR3 runs 14 residues. Germline V lookup: CDR1 SEHNR, CDR2 FQNEAQ (reference sequence). CDR3 DNA: TGTGCCAGCAGCTTTGGGGGGGCCAAGGGAGGCTACACCTTC. Protein: CASSFGGAKGGYTF.

The rearrangement links TRBV20-1 to TRBJ1-2; TRBD1 aligns across 9 bases. The length of the CDR3 is 13 residues. V dropped 5 bases and J dropped 4; count of bases not matched to a gene: 5. CDR1 DFQATT and CDR2 SNEGSKA come from the germline V gene (reference sequence). DNA for the CDR3: TGCAGTGCTTCAACAGGGGGCGGCTATGGCTACACCTTC. Translated: CSASTGGGYGYTF.

The chain uses TRBV24-1 and TRBJ2-7, with 12 bases fitting TRBD2. Trimming at V came to 3 bases and at J to 7 bases, leaving 9 bases not matched to a gene. Germline CDR1 KGHDR, CDR2 SFDVKD. The CDR3 loop spans 16 amino acids. The CDR3 DNA reads TGTGCCACCAGTGATCCCTCTAGCGGGAGGGCTAGGGAGCAGTACTTC. It codes for CATSDPSSGRAREQYF.

The chain combines TRBV28 with TRBJ1-2, with TRBD1 as a possible D gene (6 bases). Germline V CDR1 and CDR2: MDHEN, SYDVKM. The CDR3 sequence is 11 residues long. V was cut by 6 bases and J by 5 bases, with 7 bases left in between. The DNA of the CDR3 is TGTGCCAGCAGCGGACAGTATGGCTACACCTTC. This encodes CASSGQYGYTF.

The chain links TRBV7-9 to TRBJ2-3, with 9 bases identical to TRBD2. The J segment lost 3 bases and the V segment lost 8 bases, leaving 12 bases of the junction unmatched. From germline, CDR1 is SEHNR and CDR2 FQNEAQ (reference sequence). CDR3 size: 16 residues. CDR3 loop: CASARQSGRLTDTQYF. DNA of the CDR3: TGTGCCAGCGCACGCCAAAGCGGGAGGTTGACAGATACGCAGTATTTT.

The CDR3 nucleotides are TGTGCCAGCAGCTCCGGACAGGGTCGTGGCTACACCTTC. Protein product: CASSSGQGRGYTF. The rearrangement uses TRBV7-8 and TRBJ1-2; 8 bases align to TRBD1. CDR3 length: 13 residues. V lost 4 bases and J lost 7; bases outside the gene matches: 5. Germline V gene lookup returns CDR1 SGHVS and CDR2 FQNEAQ.

V and J are TRBV7-2 and TRBJ1-2; no firm D call. Deletions cut 5 bases from V and 8 bases from J, with 12 bases between. Germline assignment: CDR1 SGHTA and CDR2 FQGNSA. The CDR3 spans 12 residues. The CDR3 DNA reads as TGTGCCAGCAGCCCACGGATTCAGGGCTACACCTTC. Translating it yields CASSPRIQGYTF.

The rearrangement joins TRBV2 to TRBJ2-7; TRBD1 or TRBD2 may be the D gene (6 bases each). Trimming cost V 6 bases and J 3 bases, with 15 bases left between them. The germline V gene encodes CDR1 SNHLY and CDR2 FYNNEI. This CDR3 spans 14 amino acids. The CDR3 protein is CASRPGGTSYEQYF. The CDR3 DNA follows: TGTGCCAGCAGACCCGGCGGGACAAGCTACGAGCAGTACTTC.

CDR3 in DNA: TGCAGTGCTCGCAGCCCGGGACAGGGGGCCGATGAGCAGTTCTTC. It codes for CSARSPGQGADEQFF. The chain employs TRBV20-1 and TRBJ2-1; 12 positions match TRBD1. The CDR3 is 15 residues long. The ends lost 5 bases at V and 8 bases at J; junction bases unmatched: 10. The V gene's germline CDR1 is DFQATT and CDR2 SNEGSKA (reference sequence).

This CDR3 reads CSAGWGGQLNTGELFF. Here the CDR3 DNA reads TGCAGTGCTGGGTGGGGAGGACAGCTTAACACCGGGGAGCTGTTTTTT. The chain recombines TRBV20-1 with TRBJ2-2; D tentatively fits TRBD1 or TRBD2 (6 bases each). CDR1 and CDR2 (germline): DFQATT, SNEGSKA (reference sequence). CDR3 size: 16 residues. Trimming took off 5 bases at V and 2 bases at J, with 18 bases between the two ends.

V is TRBV7-6 and J is TRBJ1-4, with D perhaps matching TRBD1 (5 bases). The V end was cut by 4 bases, the J end by 2 bases, with 14 bases between. The CDR3 consists of 16 residues. Germline V gene data show CDR1 as SGHVS and CDR2 as FNYEAQ. The CDR3 bases are TGTGCCAGCAGCTCAAACCTTGGGGGGACTAATGAAAAACTGTTTTTT. Translated, it gives CASSSNLGGTNEKLFF.

This clonotype came up once. The rearrangement uses TRBV6-5 and TRBJ2-3, with 7 bases lining up with TRBD2. This CDR3 is built from 18 residues. Germline V gene sequence: CDR1 MNHEY, CDR2 SVGAGI. V was pared by 0 bases and J by 6 bases, with 15 bases of the junction left unmatched. CDR3 sequence (DNA): TGTGCCAGCAGTTACTCGATCCGGGAGGCTCGCTTCGGGGATACGCAGTATTTT. Translating it yields CASSYSIREARFGDTQYF.

The chain links TRBV6-2 or TRBV6-3 to TRBJ2-2; perhaps TRBD2 as D (6 bases). Trimming left V 2 bases short and J 0 bases short, with 19 bases between. Germline V gene lookup returns CDR1 MNHEY and CDR2 SVGEGT. This CDR3 has 19 amino acids. CDR3 sequence reads: CASSYPTPGGRTNTGELFF. The CDR3 DNA follows: TGTGCCAGCAGTTACCCTACGCCCGGGGGAAGGACGAACACCGGGGAGCTGTTTTTT.

In this sample, this clonotype turned up a few times. The chain is built from TRBV7-8 and TRBJ1-6; weak D call: TRBD1 (6 bases). The CDR3 has 16 residues. Germline values: CDR1 SGHVS, CDR2 FQNEAQ. The V and J ends lost 2 bases and 9 bases respectively, with 17 bases between them. The CDR3 DNA is TGTGCCAGCAGCTTATCTCACAGGGAAAGGGGTTCACCCCTCCACTTT. This codes for CASSLSHRERGSPLHF.